This TCR beta chain stems from a study of beta chain features in type 1 diabetes. The overall study: The patient and healthy donor groups were comparable for age, gender and cell yields. About 110 million sorted cells were examined across all samples.

Study conclusions and caveats: Patients with Type 1 diabetes showed moderately but significantly shorter TCRB CDR3s in all four CD4+ subsets.

V shed 7 bases and J shed 2 bases, with 13 bases lying between them. CDR1 and CDR2 from the germline V gene are LNHDA and SQIVND (reference sequence). This CDR3 has 14 amino acids. The authors took one heparinised blood draw, averaging roughly 100 mL, from each donor. The table lists this clone with a few counts. Its cognate antigen is unknown. The sequenced template was cDNA made from the entire isolated RNA. Clones were sequenced by immunoSEQ multiplex PCR, and TCRdb holds only the in-frame ones, with some missing. Among a few hundred thousand clones, roughly 12% were seen once, and the ten largest hold roughly 0.0097%.

The sequenced sample consisted of naive CD4+ T cells from blood. This chain uses TRBV19 with TRBJ2-3; maybe TRBD2 (6 bases). This receptor was obtained from a woman in her late teens or twenties with type 1 diabetes. CDR3 DNA sequence: TGTGCCAGTACCCTCCGGGGGACCACAGATACGCAGTATTTT. Translation gives CASTLRGTTDTQYF.